The sequence of this T cell receptor (beta chain) was determined in a study of cytomegalovirus exposure and HLA in healthy donors. The CDR3 is 12 residues long. With 6 bases clipped from V and 7 bases from J, the junction kept 1 base outside the gene matches. Germline assignment: CDR1 ENHRY and CDR2 SYGVKD. Clones were read by immunoSEQ multiplex PCR, and TCRdb kept only the in-frame ones, dropping some. Here the sample spans about 140,000 clones, about 83% being singletons. The chain combines TRBV10-3 with TRBJ1-1; 11 bases map to TRBD1. The clonotype was recovered from a woman between 25 and 40 years old in good health and CMV-seronegative. The sample taken for sequencing was PBMCs. The CDR3 DNA sequence: TGTGCCATCAGGGGGACAGGGGGTGAAGCTTTCTTT. It specifies CAIRGTGGEAFF.